This TCR beta chain was captured by sequencing in a study of cytomegalovirus exposure and HLA in healthy donors (dated by TCRdb to 2016 to 2017). Describing the broader study: According to a later analysis, one platform produced both the roughly 120 validation repertoires and the roughly 650 repertoires of the first cohort. The aim of the study was to test whether cataloging public T cell receptors could identify signatures of past pathogen exposure. A separate validation cohort of about 110 different subjects was used in addition to the roughly 700-subject first cohort. To predict cytomegalovirus infection status, the study combined high-throughput TCR immunosequencing, statistical association of individual TCRs with disease status, and machine learning. On the study overall, not on this receptor specifically: Subsequent analysis determined that TCRs grouped into clusters in the first cohort also showed a tendency toward co-occurrence across the approximately 110 validation repertoires, and approximately 94% of cluster scores exceeded 0. A later analysis had no HLA typing for the validation cohort, so co-occurrence there was scored across all 120 repertoires. The authors suggested that the approach could potentially be generalized to other disease states and immunological phenotypes. A few of the identified cytomegalovirus-associated TCR beta chains were confirmed in vitro to be specific for cytomegalovirus antigens. The classifier was reported to diagnose cytomegalovirus status with high specificity and sensitivity in both the original cohort and the validation cohort. In the study, around 150 TCR beta chains were listed as associated with cytomegalovirus. Most TCR sequences were observed very rarely across donors, whereas some public TCRs were present in many individuals.

The donors belonged to the validation cohort of under 150 subjects, which was separate from the 666-subject first cohort. The library was built by means of the immunoSEQ multiplex PCR assay. In the authors' own workflow: To diagnose cytomegalovirus status from the catalog of TCR beta chain sequences, a statistical classification framework was built. What TCRdb holds here is the immuneACCESS table cut down to in-frame rearrangements. Part of the clones is not present; checked against another copy, under half of the missing clones reflect an unresolved V gene, and the others are unexplained. The V and J calls and clone size come from that table; D and trimming were worked out from the DNA. The sample has about 130,000 clones on record, roughly 89% of them singletons. Roughly 9.3% of the sample comes from the top ten. After removal of 5 bases from V and 0 bases from J, the junction retains 10 bases not matched to a gene. There are 17 amino acids in the CDR3, from cysteine to phenylalanine inclusive. Only CDR3 DNA remains: 51 bases, in frame from the first base. CDR1 and CDR2 are drawn from the germline V gene: SNHLY, FYNNEI.

Comments on this clone: Its antigen target is currently unknown. The input lacks base qualities; no much larger clone sits a single base away.

Sequenced material: PBMCs. The sequence was obtained from a woman younger than 30 in good health and CMV-seropositive. The chain links TRBV2 with TRBJ1-3; 7 of the junction bases match TRBD1. The DNA is as follows: TGTGCCAGCAGTACCCGACAGGGCCTCTTCTCTGGAAACACCATATATTTT. The encoded protein is CASSTRQGLFSGNTIYF. The reference TRBV2 and TRBJ1-3 proteins fill in what lies around the CDR3, so the full variable domain reads EPEVTQTPSHQVTQMGQEVILRCVPISNHLYFYWYRQILGQKVEFLVSFYNNEISEKSEIFDDQFSVERPDGSNFTLKIRSTKLEDSAMYFCASSTRQGLFSGNTIYFGEGSWLTVV.